Shown below are 5 T cell receptor beta chains from a single sample sequenced in a study of blood T cell repertoires in COVID-19 (dated by TCRdb to about 2020). Library method: the immunoSEQ multiplex PCR assay. This immuneACCESS table, as held by TCRdb, lists in-frame sequences with V and J called but not all clones. Of the missing ones, under half trace to an unresolved V gene in checked studies; the others have no known cause. For this sample the table gives 200,000 to 250,000 clones, of which 80% to 85% were detected only once. In total, the top ten clones hold about 9.8% of the sample. The sample was PBMCs or T cells enriched from blood (not recorded which). These receptors originate from a woman between 45 and 65 years old with acute COVID-19.

The chain uses TRBV6-5 and TRBJ2-4; no reliable D call. Germline assignment: CDR1 MNHEY and CDR2 SVGAGI. This CDR3 spans 12 amino acids. V was pared by 10 bases and J by 2 bases, with 9 bases between. CDR3 DNA sequence: TGTGCCACCCTACCTACCAAAAACATTCAGTACTTC. This encodes CATLPTKNIQYF.

V gene TRBV7-6 combines with J gene TRBJ2-7; tentative D call: TRBD2 (5 bases). The germline V and J ends were trimmed by 4 bases and 7 bases, with 14 bases remaining between them. CDR3 size: 13 residues. Germline V gives CDR1 SGHVS, CDR2 FNYEAQ. As DNA, the CDR3 is TGTGCCAGCAGCTCGGGGATCACGGGTGAGCAGTACTTC. Translation: CASSSGITGEQYF.

The rearrangement joins TRBV6-5 to TRBJ1-1; D is unresolved. Germline V gives CDR1 MNHEY, CDR2 SVGAGI. This CDR3 is built from 13 residues. V was cut by 6 bases and J by 1 base, with 9 bases left in between. The CDR3 nucleotides read TGTGCCAGCAGGATAAACACGAACACTGAAGCTTTCTTT. It yields the protein CASRINTNTEAFF.

This chain links TRBV24-1 with TRBJ1-6; 7 bases align to TRBD1. This CDR3 has 15 residues. CDR1 and CDR2 from the germline V gene are KGHDR and SFDVKD. J gave up 5 bases and V 2 bases, and 2 bases lay outside the gene matches. The CDR3 DNA reads TGTGCCACCAGTGATTGGACAGGTGATAATTCACCCCTCCACTTT. This encodes CATSDWTGDNSPLHF.

The J gene is TRBJ2-7, the V gene TRBV6-5; 8 positions match TRBD1. CDR1 is MNHEY, CDR2 SVGAGI, per germline. J gave up 4 bases and V 5 bases, and 10 bases lay outside the gene matches. The CDR3 is made up of 15 amino acids. CDR3 protein: CASSIAITGGYEQYF. CDR3 nucleotides: TGTGCCAGCAGTATCGCTATAACAGGGGGGTACGAGCAGTACTTC.